The sequence of this T cell receptor beta chain was determined in a study of T cell responses to AZD1222 COVID-19 vaccine. The repertoire was sequenced with immunoSEQ multiplex PCR; TCRdb's copy has only in-frame clones and lacks some. The sample holds 150,000 to 200,000 clones; roughly nine tenths are singletons and the top ten take over 1.2%. The CDR3 is made up of 14 amino acids. CDR1 and CDR2 (germline): LGHDT, YNNKEL (reference sequence). Germline trimming cut 3 bases from V and 7 bases from J; bases unmatched to any gene: 4. Regarding this clone: The antigen is undetermined.

Points from the study as a whole: Repertoires were sampled only after the peak T cell response. Mostly white British, mostly female donors; authors suggested clonal diversity may be underestimated. Regions 160-218 and 743-854 held dominance among vaccine-associated CD4 TCRs, which spanned spike.

The chain joins TRBV3-1 (or the pseudogene TRBV3-2) to TRBJ1-2, with 11 bases fitting TRBD1. The TCR sequence derives from an adult in good health. Specimen: peripheral blood, collected on day 0 of AZD1222 vaccination. CDR3 residues: CASSHIGQGAGYTF. The CDR3, as DNA: TGTGCCAGCAGCCACATTGGACAGGGGGCTGGCTACACCTTC.